A few counts support the clone carrying this T cell receptor (beta chain). The data originate from a study of blood T cell repertoires in COVID-19. Overall study context: The analysed material was cDNA or gDNA that came from T cells, B-cell-depleted T cells, or PBMCs.

This CDR3 spans 14 amino acids. The germline gives CDR1 SGHAT, CDR2 FQNNGV. V lost 5 bases to trimming and J lost 3 bases; unmatched junction nucleotides: 4. Methods used by the authors: Amplification of reference gene primers provided the estimated nucleated cell counts. TCRdb's copy holds only in-frame clones and misses some; the assay was immunoSEQ multiplex PCR. Clone size and the V and J calls come from that table; the DNA yielded D and trimming. Here the sample spans 84,000 or so clones, around 85% being singletons. This chain uses TRBV11-2 with TRBJ1-2; 9 positions match TRBD1. The clonotype was recovered from a man in his 60s with acute or convalescent COVID-19. The sample taken for sequencing was peripheral blood. The CDR3 protein is CASSNRDRDYGYTF. CDR3 nucleotide sequence: TGTGCCAGCAGCAACCGGGACAGGGACTATGGCTACACCTTC.